This is a list of T cell receptor beta chains from one sample in a study of CD8+ T cells in alopecia areata. Measured with immunoSEQ multiplex PCR; TCRdb has only the in-frame clones, and not every one. Of some 98,000 clones in the sample, under 70% were seen once. Sequences were derived from CD8+ T cells sorted from blood, sampled at week 4, from a patient treated with tofacitinib. These TCRs come from a human donor with alopecia areata. The CDR3 runs from the conserved cysteine through the conserved F or W. The order of the fields is CDR3 length, clone size, J gene, D gene, V gene, CDR3 DNA, CDR3 protein. A D gene is named only where the DNA matches it firmly. The size entry is marked missing in some rows and otherwise reads once, few, many or a size class.

13 NA TRBJ2-2 NA TRBV30 TGTGCCTGGAGTCCAGGGGTATCCGGGGAGCTGTTTTTT CAWSPGVSGELFF
16 NA TRBJ1-2 TRBD1 TRBV6-5 TGTGCCAGCAGTTACACGGGACAGGAACCAAACTATGGCTACACCTTC CASSYTGQEPNYGYTF
11 few TRBJ1-4 NA TRBV4-1 TGCGCCAGCAGATTAGAGGAAAAACTGTTTTTT CASRLEEKLFF
14 NA TRBJ1-1 NA TRBV29-1 TGCAGCGTTGTCCCAGGGGTGGAGAACACTGAAGCTTTCTTT CSVVPGVENTEAFF
12 few TRBJ1-5 NA TRBV19 TGTGCCAGTAGTATGTGGAATCAGCCCCAGCATTTT CASSMWNQPQHF
15 NA TRBJ2-2 NA TRBV7-6 TGTGCCAGCAGTTCGACGACAGCGAACACCGGGGAGCTGTTTTTT CASSSTTANTGELFF
16 NA TRBJ1-3 NA TRBV29-1 TGCAGCGTGCACTTGTGGGGGCCGGAATCTGGAAACACCATATATTTT CSVHLWGPESGNTIYF
15 NA TRBJ2-7 TRBD1 TRBV29-1 TGCAGCGCCGGGGTCGGGACAGTGGGCTCCTACGAGCAGTACTTC CSAGVGTVGSYEQYF
14 NA TRBJ2-5 TRBD2 TRBV6-5 TGTGCCAGCAGTTACGACGGGGGGGCGGAGACCCAGTACTTC CASSYDGGAETQYF
14 once TRBJ1-1 NA TRBV5-6 TGTGCCAGCAGCTTGGCCGGGTCTCGGACTGAAGCTTTCTTT CASSLAGSRTEAFF
15 few TRBJ2-2 TRBD1 TRBV6-1 TGTGCCAGCACCCTTCGGACAGGGGACGCCGGGGAGCTGTTTTTT CASTLRTGDAGELFF
12 NA TRBJ2-1 NA TRBV7-9 TGTGCCAGCAGCTTCGACAGAAATGAGCAGTTCTTC CASSFDRNEQFF
16 NA TRBJ1-2 NA TRBV6-5 TGTGCCAGCAGTTCTCCGGGACGGGGTGCTAACTATGGCTACACCTTC CASSSPGRGANYGYTF
11 NA TRBJ2-7 NA TRBV20-1 TGCAGTGCTAGAGACTCTTACGAGCAGTACTTC CSARDSYEQYF
14 NA TRBJ1-1 NA TRBV9 TGTGCCAGCAGCGTAGGTCACGGGAACACTGAAGCTTTCTTT CASSVGHGNTEAFF
15 few TRBJ2-1 TRBD2 TRBV27 TGTGCCAGCAGTTCACTAGCGGAGATCTACAATGAGCAGTTCTTC CASSSLAEIYNEQFF
17 few TRBJ1-1 NA TRBV10-3 TGTGCCATCAGGGGGGGGACCGAAGCCTACAAAAACACTGAAGCTTTCTTT CAIRGGTEAYKNTEAFF
13 NA TRBJ2-1 NA TRBV2 TGTGCCAGCCTGGACCCAACCTACAATGAGCAGTTCTTC CASLDPTYNEQFF
16 NA TRBJ2-5 TRBD2 TRBV7-9 TGTGCCAGCAGTTCTCTATCAGAGCGGGATGGAGAGACCCAGTACTTC CASSSLSERDGETQYF
16 NA TRBJ2-7 NA TRBV5-1 TGCGCCAGCAGCTTGGGCGGGCACTCAGGGGCCTACGAGCAGTACTTC CASSLGGHSGAYEQYF
13 NA TRBJ2-1 TRBD2 TRBV15 TGTGCCACCGAGCGGGAGGGCGACAATGAGCAGTTCTTC CATEREGDNEQFF
15 NA TRBJ1-1 NA TRBV30 TGTGCCTGGACCCCCAATCAAGGTGTGAACACTGAAGCTTTCTTT CAWTPNQGVNTEAFF
15 NA TRBJ2-1 TRBD2 TRBV9 TGTGCCAGCACCGGACTAGCGGGGGCTGGAGGTGAGCAGTTCTTC CASTGLAGAGGEQFF
16 many TRBJ2-1 NA TRBV4-3 TGCGCCAGCAGCCAAGATGGGTTAGCGAGATACAATGAGCAGTTCTTC CASSQDGLARYNEQFF
14 few TRBJ1-1 NA TRBV27 TGTGCCAGCAGTTTTGGACTCGGGTACACTGAAGCTTTCTTT CASSFGLGYTEAFF
15 few TRBJ2-1 NA TRBV5-6 TGTGCCAGCAGCTTGGAACTAGATCCCTACAATGAGCAGTTCTTC CASSLELDPYNEQFF
15 NA TRBJ1-6 TRBD1 TRBV4-3 TGCGCCAGCAGCCAGGCCGGGACAGGGCTCTCACCCCTCCACTTT CASSQAGTGLSPLHF
16 NA TRBJ2-3 NA TRBV27 TGTGCCAGCAGTTCCCAGGAGTCCCTGGGCACAGATACGCAGTATTTT CASSSQESLGTDTQYF
16 few TRBJ2-1 NA TRBV30 TGTGCCTGGAGTGTACGACGTCGGAGCTCCTACAATGAGCAGTTCTTC CAWSVRRRSSYNEQFF
11 NA TRBJ2-7 NA TRBV5-4 TGTGCCAGCAGCTTGGGGGGTGAGCAGTACTTC CASSLGGEQYF
15 NA TRBJ2-7 TRBD1 TRBV29-1 TGCAGCGTTGCCGGGACAGGGGACGTGATCTACGAGCAGTACTTC CSVAGTGDVIYEQYF
15 NA TRBJ2-7 TRBD1 TRBV19 TGTGCCAGTAGTACGACCCCGGGACAGGGGGACGAGCAGTACTTC CASSTTPGQGDEQYF
15 few TRBJ2-1 TRBD1 TRBV27 TGTGCCAGCAGTTCAGGACAGGGGGCGTACAATGAGCAGTTCTTC CASSSGQGAYNEQFF
15 once TRBJ2-5 TRBD2 TRBV9 TGTGCCAGCAGCGTAGGGACTAGCGCCCAAGGGGCCCAGTACTTC CASSVGTSAQGAQYF
15 NA TRBJ1-5 TRBD1 TRBV23-1 TGCGCCAGCAGTCAACGGACAGGGGTCAATCAGCCCCAGCATTTT CASSQRTGVNQPQHF
15 NA TRBJ1-1 NA TRBV5-1 TGCGCCAGCAGCACACATTCCGGGGCGAATCCCGAAGCTTTCTTT CASSTHSGANPEAFF
17 NA TRBJ2-3 TRBD2 TRBV29-1 TGCAGCGTTGAAGGGCTAGTAGCGGGACCGCGCACAGATACGCAGTATTTT CSVEGLVAGPRTDTQYF
14 NA TRBJ2-1 NA TRBV29-1 TGCAGCGTTGGTGGACTTCGTTCCTACAATGAGCAGTTCTTC CSVGGLRSYNEQFF
13 NA TRBJ1-1 NA TRBV10-3 TGTGCCATCAATGGCGACATGAACACTGAAGCTTTCTTT CAINGDMNTEAFF
13 once TRBJ1-6 NA TRBV5-6 TGTGCCAGCAGCCCGACTGCTAACTCACCCCTCCACTTT CASSPTANSPLHF